One sample yielded the 2 T cell receptor beta chains listed below, sequenced in a study of naive and memory T cell subsets. Findings of the study overall: Especially in CD8 cells, naive repertoires contained a few larger clonotypes, possibly CD45RA-re-expressing memory cells.

Two oligonucleotides, mixed equimolar, formed the beta constant-region primer covering TRBC1 and TRBC2. Four rounds of PCR amplified the ligated cDNA using nested alpha and beta constant-region primers plus SP2. TCRdb re-called the UMI-ligation and nested PCR reads through MiXCR, storing one row per CDR3 protein. The sample comprises around 93,000 distinct CDR3 sequences, approximately 10% of which are singletons, and more than 0.11% rests with the top ten. Their antigens are not known. Specimen: naive CD4+ T cells from blood. Receptors were obtained from a human donor in good health.

The table lists this clonotype with a few counts. The genes are TRBV2 and TRBJ2-1, with 11 bases that match TRBD2. Trimming cost V 5 bases and J 3 bases; bases outside gene matches: 3. Germline lookup yields CDR1 SNHLY and CDR2 FYNNEI. The CDR3 contains 15 residues. CDR3 nucleotide sequence: TGTGCCAGCAGTAGGACTAGCGGGTACTACAATGAGCAGTTCTTC. Protein product: CASSRTSGYYNEQFF.

This clonotype has more than one count but fewer than ten. This rearrangement joins TRBV5-6 to TRBJ2-7; possible D gene TRBD1, 5 bases. The ends were cut back, 4 bases at V and 6 bases at J, with 17 bases in the middle. This CDR3 has 14 amino acids. Looked up from germline, CDR1 is SGHDT and CDR2 is YYEEEE. The CDR3 DNA is TGTGCCAGCAGCCCTAACCCAGACAGACGCGAGCAGTACTTC. This translates into CASSPNPDRREQYF. Together with reference TRBV5-6 and TRBJ2-7, the CDR3 gives the full variable domain: DAGVTQSPTHLIKTRGQQVTLRCSPKSGHDTVSWYQQALGQGPQFIFQYYEEEERQRGNFPDRFSGHQFPNYSSELNVNALLLGDSALYLCASSPNPDRREQYFGPGTRLTVT.